These 15 T cell receptor beta chains share one sample of origin, sequenced in a study of response to subunit inactivated influenza vaccine. Using its own MiXCR run on the RT-PCR reads, TCRdb lists one record per CDR3 protein. The sample has almost 600,000 distinct CDR3 sequences, 14% seen once. Specimen: PBMCs from blood, collected less than 13 days after vaccination. These receptors were collected from a man in his forties or fifties who received an inactivated influenza vaccine.

This chain links TRBV6-1 with TRBJ2-2; the match to TRBD1 covers 10 bases. Trimming cost V 6 bases and J 4 bases; bases outside gene matches: 8. The CDR3 extends over 16 amino acids. Germline V gives CDR1 MNHNS, CDR2 SASEGT. The CDR3 nucleotides read TGTGCCAGCAGCCACCGACAGGGGGCGAGCACCGGGGAGCTGTTTTTT. It codes for CASSHRQGASTGELFF.

This clonotype was found a few times. The V gene is TRBV5-5, the J gene TRBJ2-2; no definite D call. The CDR3 spans 16 residues. From germline, CDR1 is SGHKS and CDR2 YYEKEE (reference sequence). Trimming pared 4 bases from V and 3 bases from J, leaving 16 bases between. The CDR3 nucleotides read TGTGCCAGCAGCCTTCACGGCGTTCCACACACCGGGGAGCTGTTTTTT. Amino acids: CASSLHGVPHTGELFF.

This chain links TRBV4-1 with TRBJ2-3; D is undetermined. CDR1 is MGHRA and CDR2 is YSYEKL in the germline V gene. This CDR3 region has 17 residues. V was trimmed by 0 bases and J by 6 bases, leaving 19 bases between them. The CDR3 nucleotides read TGCGCCAGCAGCCAAGATCCCCTCGGCCAGTCCCTGGATACGCAGTATTTT. Amino acids: CASSQDPLGQSLDTQYF.

This clonotype turned up a few times. The CDR3 spells CASSTWASGTSTDTQYF. The CDR3 bases are TGTGCCAGCTCAACCTGGGCTAGCGGAACTAGCACAGATACGCAGTATTTT. V gene TRBV9 combines with J gene TRBJ2-3; 7 bases line up with TRBD2. V was clipped by 7 bases and J by 0 bases; unmatched bases: 14. The CDR3 is 17 amino acids. Germline V gives CDR1 SGDLS, CDR2 YYNGEE.

This rearrangement joins TRBV7-9 to TRBJ2-1; D possibly corresponds to TRBD1 (5 bases). Trimming left V 5 bases short and J 5 bases short, with 10 bases between. This CDR3 comprises 13 residues. The germline CDR1 and CDR2 sequences are SEHNR and FQNEAQ (reference sequence). The CDR3 nucleotides read TGTGCCAGCAGCGTGGACATCAACAATGAGCAGTTCTTC. Amino acid sequence: CASSVDINNEQFF.

Only a few counts were recorded for this clonotype. The chain recombines TRBV6-5 with TRBJ2-5; no definite D call. Germline-derived CDR1 and CDR2 are MNHEY and SVGAGI. The ends were cut back, 2 bases at V and 2 bases at J, with 18 bases in the middle. This CDR3 region has 17 residues. CDR3 coding DNA: TGTGCCAGCAGTTACCGGCCCCGTCTAGGTAAACAAGAGACCCAGTACTTC. This translates into CASSYRPRLGKQETQYF.

The J gene is TRBJ2-4, the V gene TRBV21-1; the table gives TRBD1 as D, unverified against the DNA. TRBV21-1 is a recognized pseudogene. The CDR3 contains 16 residues. CDR3 residues: CASSKEEGEGKNIQYF. CDR3 DNA: TGTGCCAGCAGCAAAGAGGAGGGGGAAGGCAAAAACATTCAGTACTTC.

The chain joins TRBV7-2 to TRBJ2-7, with D unresolved. The V and J ends lost 5 bases and 0 bases respectively, with 11 bases between them. The CDR3 is made up of 14 amino acids. CDR1 and CDR2 (germline): SGHTA, FQGNSA. The CDR3 sequence is CASSQTRSSYEQYF. Here the CDR3 DNA reads TGTGCCAGCAGCCAGACAAGGAGCTCCTACGAGCAGTACTTC.

The rearrangement joins TRBV20-1 to TRBJ2-1; D not resolved. CDR3 length equals 14 residues. Germline-derived CDR1 and CDR2 are DFQATT and SNEGSKA (reference sequence). V lost 0 bases and J lost 5, with 11 bases in between. CDR3 DNA: TGCAGTGCTAGAGACTCTTACTCTAACAATGAGCAGTTCTTC. This translates into CSARDSYSNNEQFF.

This clonotype was counted many times. The chain has TRBV12-3 or TRBV12-4 and TRBJ2-5; D remains ambiguous. V was shortened by 2 bases and J by 2 bases, with 6 bases between the two germline ends. The CDR3 has 13 amino acids. The CDR3 nucleotides are TGTGCCAGCAGTTTATCCGGGCAAGAGACCCAGTACTTC. Its protein product is CASSLSGQETQYF.

The chain combines TRBV23-1 with TRBJ2-3; TRBD1 aligns across 7 bases. TRBV23-1 is treated as an ORF (open reading frame) with a function not yet certain. This CDR3 has 14 residues. J gave up 1 base and V 2 bases, and 0 bases lay outside the gene matches. The CDR3 reads CASSQGTGTDTQYF. CDR3 coding DNA: TGCGCCAGCAGTCAAGGGACAGGCACAGATACGCAGTATTTT.

This clonotype was seen ten or more times. The rearrangement joins TRBV7-9 to TRBJ2-7; the D is unclear. Trimming cost V 5 bases and J 3 bases, with 5 bases left between them. The CDR3 runs to 11 residues. Germline CDR1 SEHNR, CDR2 FQNEAQ (reference sequence). The CDR3 is CASSGDYEQYF. In DNA form, the CDR3 reads TGTGCCAGCAGCGGAGACTACGAGCAGTACTTC.

This clonotype appeared many times. The rearrangement joins TRBV5-5 to TRBJ1-5; maybe TRBD1 (6 bases). The CDR3 covers 16 residues. V was clipped by 4 bases and J by 0 bases, with 14 bases between them. Looked up from germline, CDR1 is SGHKS and CDR2 is YYEKEE (reference sequence). CDR3 protein: CASSPIGGDSNQPQHF. DNA of the CDR3: TGTGCCAGCAGCCCCATAGGGGGGGATAGCAATCAGCCCCAGCATTTT.

The chain carries TRBV4-2 and TRBJ1-5; D not certain. Germline V gene lookup returns CDR1 LGHNA and CDR2 YNFKEQ. The CDR3 spans 14 residues. The V and J ends lost 0 bases and 0 bases respectively, with 3 bases between them. The CDR3 DNA sequence: TGTGCCAGCAGCCAAGAAAATAGCAATCAGCCCCAGCATTTT. It translates to CASSQENSNQPQHF.

The gene calls are TRBV7-2 and TRBJ2-7; unclear D gene. Between the trimmed V and J ends, which lost 3 bases and 5 bases, there was a span of 5 bases. The germline gives CDR1 SGHTA, CDR2 FQGNSA. The CDR3 covers 11 residues. The DNA for the CDR3 is TGTGCCAGCAGCTTGATACACGAGCAGTACTTC. This sequence encodes CASSLIHEQYF. Filled out from reference TRBV7-2 and TRBJ2-7, the complete variable domain reads GAGVSQSPSNKVTEKGKDVELRCDPISGHTALYWYRQSLGQGLEFLIYFQGNSAPDKSGLPSDRFSAERTGGSVSTLTIQRTQQEDSAVYLCASSLIHEQYFGPGTRLTVT.